This T cell receptor (beta chain) appears in the sequencing data of a study of T cell responses to AZD1222 COVID-19 vaccine. Pooling was applied to second doses at about 4 or about 12 weeks. Study-wide results and limits: Distributed over spike, vaccine-associated CD4 TCRs predominated at 160-218 and 743-854. Among the donors, most were white British and more were female, and clonal diversity was possibly underestimated.

Concerning this clone: What it recognizes is unknown.

This CDR3 region has 14 residues. Trimming pared 1 base from V and 1 base from J, leaving 7 bases between. In germline, CDR1 is SGHTA, CDR2 FQGNSA. The table came from immunoSEQ multiplex PCR; TCRdb's copy has only in-frame clones and leaves some out. The sample lists approximately 140,000 clones, roughly 90% seen once, with about 4.1% in the top ten. This chain uses TRBV7-2 with TRBJ1-1; D gene uncertain. The sequences come from peripheral blood, collected 28 days after the second AZD1222 dose. The source is an adult who received the AZD1222 COVID-19 vaccine. The CDR3 spells CASSLGLTNTEAFF. In DNA, the CDR3 is TGTGCCAGCAGCTTAGGACTGACGAACACTGAAGCTTTCTTT.